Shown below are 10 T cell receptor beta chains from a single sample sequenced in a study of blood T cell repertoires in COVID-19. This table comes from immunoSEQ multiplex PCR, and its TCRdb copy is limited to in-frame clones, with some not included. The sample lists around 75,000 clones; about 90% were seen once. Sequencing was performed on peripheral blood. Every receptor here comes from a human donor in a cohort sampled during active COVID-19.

This chain's CDR3 is CASQGLRRTEAFF. CDR3 DNA sequence: TGTGCCTCACAGGGCTTGAGGCGGACTGAAGCTTTCTTT. This chain connects TRBV12-3 or TRBV12-4 to TRBJ1-1; D perhaps matches TRBD1 (6 bases). The CDR3 length is 13 residues. V shed 11 bases and J shed 5 bases, with 18 bases lying between them.

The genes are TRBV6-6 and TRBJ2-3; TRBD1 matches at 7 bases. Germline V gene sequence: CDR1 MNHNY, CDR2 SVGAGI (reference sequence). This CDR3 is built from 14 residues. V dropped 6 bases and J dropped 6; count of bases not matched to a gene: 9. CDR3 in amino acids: CASRLQGFTDTQYF. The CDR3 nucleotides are TGTGCCAGCAGATTACAGGGGTTCACGGATACGCAGTATTTT.

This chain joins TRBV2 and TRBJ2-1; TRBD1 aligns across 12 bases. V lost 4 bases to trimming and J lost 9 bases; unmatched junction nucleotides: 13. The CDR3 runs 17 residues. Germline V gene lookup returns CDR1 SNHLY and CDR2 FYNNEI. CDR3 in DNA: TGTGCCAGCAGTGTCACCGGGACAGGGGGCCTCAGGGCTGAGCAGTTCTTC. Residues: CASSVTGTGGLRAEQFF.

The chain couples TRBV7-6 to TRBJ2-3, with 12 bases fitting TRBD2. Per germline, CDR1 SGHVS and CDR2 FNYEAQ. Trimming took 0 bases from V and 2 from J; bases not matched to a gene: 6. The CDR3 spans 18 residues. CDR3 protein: CASSLAGLAGGLTDTQYF. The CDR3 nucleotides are TGTGCCAGCAGCTTAGCCGGCCTAGCGGGGGGGCTCACAGATACGCAGTATTTT.

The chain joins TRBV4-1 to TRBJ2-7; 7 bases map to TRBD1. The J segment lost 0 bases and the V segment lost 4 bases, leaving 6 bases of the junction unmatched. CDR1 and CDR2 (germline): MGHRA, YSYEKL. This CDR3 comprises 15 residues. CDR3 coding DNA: TGCGCCAGCAGCCTCTCGGGACAGCCCTCCTACGAGCAGTACTTC. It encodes CASSLSGQPSYEQYF.

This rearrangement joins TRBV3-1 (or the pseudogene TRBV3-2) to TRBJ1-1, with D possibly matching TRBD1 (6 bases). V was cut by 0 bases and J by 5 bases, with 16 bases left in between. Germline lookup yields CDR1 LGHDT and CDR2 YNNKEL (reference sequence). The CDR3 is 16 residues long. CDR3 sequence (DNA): TGTGCCAGCAGCCAAGATCGGAGGGGGGAGGGAACTGAAGCTTTCTTT. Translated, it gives CASSQDRRGEGTEAFF.

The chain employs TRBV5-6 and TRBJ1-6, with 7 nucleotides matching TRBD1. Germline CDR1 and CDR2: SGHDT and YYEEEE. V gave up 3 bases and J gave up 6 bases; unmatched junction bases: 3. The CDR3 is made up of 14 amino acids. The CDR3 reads CASSSGQINSPLHF. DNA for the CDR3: TGTGCCAGCAGCTCGGGACAGATTAATTCACCCCTCCACTTT. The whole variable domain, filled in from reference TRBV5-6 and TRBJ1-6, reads DAGVTQSPTHLIKTRGQQVTLRCSPKSGHDTVSWYQQALGQGPQFIFQYYEEEERQRGNFPDRFSGHQFPNYSSELNVNALLLGDSALYLCASSSGQINSPLHFGNGTRLTVT.

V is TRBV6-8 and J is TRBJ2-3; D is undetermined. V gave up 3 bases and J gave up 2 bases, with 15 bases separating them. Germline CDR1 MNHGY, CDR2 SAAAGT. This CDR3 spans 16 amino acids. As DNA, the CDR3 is TGTGCCAGCAGTTATATCCGCGAAAACCCCACAGATACGCAGTATTTT. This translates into CASSYIRENPTDTQYF.

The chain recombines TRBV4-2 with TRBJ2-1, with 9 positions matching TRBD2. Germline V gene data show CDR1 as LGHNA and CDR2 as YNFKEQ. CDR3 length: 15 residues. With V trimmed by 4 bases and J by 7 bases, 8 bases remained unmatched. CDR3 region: CASSPGASGANEQFF. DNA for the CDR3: TGTGCCAGCAGCCCAGGGGCTAGCGGGGCAAATGAGCAGTTCTTC.

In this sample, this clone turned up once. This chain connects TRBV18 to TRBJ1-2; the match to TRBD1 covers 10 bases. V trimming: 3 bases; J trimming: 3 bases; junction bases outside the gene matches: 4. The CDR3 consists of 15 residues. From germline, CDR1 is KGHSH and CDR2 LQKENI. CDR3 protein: CASSPPTGGHYGYTF. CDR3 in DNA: TGTGCCAGCTCACCCCCGACAGGGGGCCACTATGGCTACACCTTC. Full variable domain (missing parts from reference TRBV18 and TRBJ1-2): NAGVMQNPRHLVRRRGQEARLRCSPMKGHSHVYWYRQLPEEGLKFMVYLQKENIIDESGMPKERFSAEFPKEGPSILRIQQVVRGDSAAYFCASSPPTGGHYGYTFGSGTRLTVV.